This T cell receptor beta chain derives from a study of blood T cell repertoires in COVID-19. Across the whole study: Samples of COVID-19 (acute and convalescent) were obtained from the United States, Italy and Spain.

Sequencing was performed with immunoSEQ multiplex PCR; in TCRdb, only in-frame clones are kept and a portion is missing. In the table there are a few hundred thousand clones, around 87% of which are singletons. Those who participated ranged in age from 18 to 89 years and resided in about 24 US areas. Cohort 3 recovery required two negative PCRs, clearance, or symptom resolution. This CDR3 spans 14 amino acids. Germline V gene lookup returns CDR1 KGHSH and CDR2 LQKENI. The trim removed 5 bases at V and 9 bases at J, leaving 7 bases unmatched. The receptor was derived from a man aged 25-45 years who had recovered from COVID-19. Sample: PBMCs or T cells enriched from blood (not recorded which). The rearrangement joins TRBV18 to TRBJ2-1, with TRBD1 identical over 10 bases. The CDR3 reads CASSNTGTGAEQFF. The CDR3 DNA follows: TGTGCCAGCTCAAACACCGGGACAGGGGCTGAGCAGTTCTTC.